This T cell receptor beta chain was retrieved from a study of blood T cell repertoires in COVID-19. Study details: The analysed material was cDNA or gDNA that came from T cells, B-cell-depleted T cells, or PBMCs.

Profiling relied on immunoSEQ multiplex PCR, and the TCRdb table lists in-frame clones only, not all of them. The table lists under 300,000 clones, around 85% of them singletons. Trimming shortened V by 6 bases and J by 5 bases, and 13 bases separated the two germline ends. Germline loops: CDR1 LNHDA, CDR2 SQIVND (reference sequence). The CDR3 is 13 residues long. J is TRBJ1-1 and V is TRBV19; D remains ambiguous. What was sequenced was peripheral blood. This clonotype originated in a woman aged 70-85 years with acute or convalescent COVID-19. CDR3 sequence (DNA): TGTGCCAGTAGACTCGGAGTTGCAACTGAAGCTTTCTTT. It translates to CASRLGVATEAFF.